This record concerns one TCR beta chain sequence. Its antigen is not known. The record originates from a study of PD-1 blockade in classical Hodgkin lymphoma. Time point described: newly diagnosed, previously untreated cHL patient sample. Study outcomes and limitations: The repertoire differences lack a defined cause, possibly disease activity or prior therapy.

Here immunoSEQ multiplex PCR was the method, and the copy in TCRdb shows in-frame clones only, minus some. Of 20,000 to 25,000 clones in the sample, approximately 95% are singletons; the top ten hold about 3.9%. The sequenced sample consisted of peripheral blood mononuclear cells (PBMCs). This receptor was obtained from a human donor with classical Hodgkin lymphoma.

CDR3 coding DNA: TGTGCCAGTAGTATCCCGGGACACTATGGCTACACCTTC. Translated: CASSIPGHYGYTF. V gene TRBV19 combines with J gene TRBJ1-2; D perhaps matches TRBD1 (5 bases). The CDR3 has 13 residues. The germline V gene encodes CDR1 LNHDA and CDR2 SQIVND (reference sequence). Trimming took 3 bases from V and 3 from J, leaving 8 bases between them.